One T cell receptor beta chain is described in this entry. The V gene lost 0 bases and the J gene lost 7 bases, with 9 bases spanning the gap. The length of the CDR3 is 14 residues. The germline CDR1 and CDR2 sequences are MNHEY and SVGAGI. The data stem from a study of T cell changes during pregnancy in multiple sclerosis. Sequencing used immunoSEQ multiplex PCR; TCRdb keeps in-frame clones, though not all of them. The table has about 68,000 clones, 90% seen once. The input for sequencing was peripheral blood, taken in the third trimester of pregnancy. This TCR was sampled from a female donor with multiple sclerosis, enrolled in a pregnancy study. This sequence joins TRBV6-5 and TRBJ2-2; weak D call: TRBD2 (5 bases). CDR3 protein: CASSYSGVSGELFF. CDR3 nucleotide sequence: TGTGCCAGCAGTTACTCGGGAGTGAGCGGGGAGCTGTTTTTT.